This T cell receptor beta chain stems from a study of identical twins. The V end was cut by 6 bases, the J end by 10 bases, with 16 bases between. From germline, CDR1 is MDHEN and CDR2 SYDVKM. This CDR3 spans 13 amino acids. MiXCR was run by TCRdb on the 5' RACE reads, yielding one entry per CDR3 protein. Of around 470,000 distinct CDR3 sequences listed, approximately 15% were seen once; the top ten hold 0.4% to 0.55%. This sample also appeared in a second study, on yellow fever vaccine responses in identical twins.

This TCR derives from a woman aged 18 to 35 in good health. The rearrangement links TRBV28 to TRBJ2-1, with D perhaps matching TRBD1 (6 bases). Material: CD4+ T cells sorted from blood. CDR3 nucleotides: TGTGCCAGCAGCCCCCCAGGGGAGCGCGAGCAGTTCTTC. This encodes CASSPPGEREQFF.